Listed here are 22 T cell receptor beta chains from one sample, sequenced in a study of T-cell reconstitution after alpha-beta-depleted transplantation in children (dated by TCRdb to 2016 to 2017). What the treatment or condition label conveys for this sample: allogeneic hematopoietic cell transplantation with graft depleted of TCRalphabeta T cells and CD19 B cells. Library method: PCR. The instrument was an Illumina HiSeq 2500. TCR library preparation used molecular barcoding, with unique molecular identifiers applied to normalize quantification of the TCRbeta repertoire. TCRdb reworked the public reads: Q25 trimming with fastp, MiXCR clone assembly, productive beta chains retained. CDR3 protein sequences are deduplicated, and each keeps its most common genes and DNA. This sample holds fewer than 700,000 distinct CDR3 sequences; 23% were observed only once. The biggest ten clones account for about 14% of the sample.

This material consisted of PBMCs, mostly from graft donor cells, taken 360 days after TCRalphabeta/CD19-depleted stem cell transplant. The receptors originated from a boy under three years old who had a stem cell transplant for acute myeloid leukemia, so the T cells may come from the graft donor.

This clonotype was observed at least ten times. CDR3 bases: TGCGCCAGCAGCCAAGGGTTGGACGAGACCCAGTACTTC. It specifies CASSQGLDETQYF. This sequence joins TRBV4-3 and TRBJ2-5; D not certain. CDR3 length: 13 residues. The V end was cut by 1 base, the J end by 5 bases, with 8 bases between. Germline CDR1 and CDR2: LGHNA and YSLEER.

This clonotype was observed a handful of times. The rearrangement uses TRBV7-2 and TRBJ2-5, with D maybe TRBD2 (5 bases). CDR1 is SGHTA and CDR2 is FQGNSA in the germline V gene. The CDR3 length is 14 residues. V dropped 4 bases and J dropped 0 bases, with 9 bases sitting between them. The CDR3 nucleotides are TGTGCCAGCAGCTGGGAGACTAACCAAGAGACCCAGTACTTC. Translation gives CASSWETNQETQYF.

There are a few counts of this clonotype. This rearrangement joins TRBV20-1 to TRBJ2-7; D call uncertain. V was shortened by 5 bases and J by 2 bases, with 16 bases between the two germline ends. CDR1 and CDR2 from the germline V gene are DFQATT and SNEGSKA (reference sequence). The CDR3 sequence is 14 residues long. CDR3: CSAAIPGPPYEQYV. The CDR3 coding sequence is TGCAGTGCTGCAATCCCCGGGCCACCCTACGAGCAGTACGTC.

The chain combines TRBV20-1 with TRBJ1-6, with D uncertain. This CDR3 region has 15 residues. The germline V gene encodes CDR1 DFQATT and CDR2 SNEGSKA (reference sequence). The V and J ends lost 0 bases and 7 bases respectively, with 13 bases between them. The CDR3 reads CSARDHWGPNSPLHF. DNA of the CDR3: TGCAGTGCTAGAGATCATTGGGGTCCCAATTCACCCCTCCACTTT.

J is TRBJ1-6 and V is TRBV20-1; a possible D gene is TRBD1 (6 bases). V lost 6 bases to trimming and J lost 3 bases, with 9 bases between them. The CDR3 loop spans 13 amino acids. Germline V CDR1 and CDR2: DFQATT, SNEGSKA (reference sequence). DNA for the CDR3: TGCAGTGCCGGGGGGCTCTATAATTCACCCCTCCACTTT. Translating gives CSAGGLYNSPLHF.

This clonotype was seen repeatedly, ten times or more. The CDR3 loop is CASRALSWGGNEQFF. The CDR3 region has the DNA TGTGCCAGTAGGGCCCTATCGTGGGGGGGGAATGAGCAGTTCTTC. V is TRBV19 and J is TRBJ2-1, with TRBD2 identical over 7 bases. The junction had 12 bases not matched to a gene; V was cut back by 6 bases and J by 7 bases. Germline CDR1 is LNHDA and CDR2 is SQIVND (reference sequence). This CDR3 is built from 15 residues.

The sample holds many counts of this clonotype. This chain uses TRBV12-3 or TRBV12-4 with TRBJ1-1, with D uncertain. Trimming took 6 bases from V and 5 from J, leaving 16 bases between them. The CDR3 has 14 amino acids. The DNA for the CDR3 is TGTGCCAGCAGGCCAGGTTGGTTGGAGACTGAAGCTTTCTTT. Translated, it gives CASRPGWLETEAFF.

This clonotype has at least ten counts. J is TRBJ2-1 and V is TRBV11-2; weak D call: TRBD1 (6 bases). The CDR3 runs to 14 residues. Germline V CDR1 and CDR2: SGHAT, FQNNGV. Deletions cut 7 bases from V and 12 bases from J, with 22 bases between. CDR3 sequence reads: CASTFILGQTGQFF. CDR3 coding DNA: TGTGCCAGCACCTTTATACTCGGACAGACGGGGCAGTTCTTC.

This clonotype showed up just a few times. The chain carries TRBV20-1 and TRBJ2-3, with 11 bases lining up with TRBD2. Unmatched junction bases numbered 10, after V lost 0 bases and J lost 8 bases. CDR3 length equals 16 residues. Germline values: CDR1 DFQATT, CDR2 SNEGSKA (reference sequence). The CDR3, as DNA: TGCAGTGCTAGAGATACACTAGCGGGGGCAAGAGGTACGCAGTATTTT. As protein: CSARDTLAGARGTQYF.

CDR3 DNA sequence: TGTGCCAGCAGTCGCATCATCCTCCCCTACGAGCAGTACTTC. Translation gives CASSRIILPYEQYF. This chain links TRBV6-2 or TRBV6-3 with TRBJ2-7; D remains unclear. V was cut by 5 bases and J by 2 bases, with 13 bases left in between. The CDR3 sequence is 14 residues long. The germline V gene encodes CDR1 MNHEY and CDR2 SVGEGT.

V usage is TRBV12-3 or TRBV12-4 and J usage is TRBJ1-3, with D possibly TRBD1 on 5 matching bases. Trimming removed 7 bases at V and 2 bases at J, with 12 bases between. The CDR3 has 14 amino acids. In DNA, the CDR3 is TGTGCCAGCACCTTCGGGGGTACTGGAAACACCATATATTTT. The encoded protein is CASTFGGTGNTIYF.

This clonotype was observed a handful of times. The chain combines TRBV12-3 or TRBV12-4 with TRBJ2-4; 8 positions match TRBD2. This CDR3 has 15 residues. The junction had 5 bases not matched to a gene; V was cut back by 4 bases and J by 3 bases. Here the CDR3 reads CASSSGGAGKNIQYF. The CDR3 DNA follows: TGTGCCAGCAGTTCCGGGGGGGCCGGCAAAAACATTCAGTACTTC.

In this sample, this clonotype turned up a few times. The CDR3 here is CASSSPLLSSEGEQFF. CDR3 DNA sequence: TGCGCCAGCAGCTCCCCACTACTCTCAAGCGAGGGTGAGCAGTTCTTC. The chain links TRBV5-1 to TRBJ2-1; possible D gene TRBD2, 5 bases. V was pared by 3 bases and J by 9 bases, with 22 bases between. This CDR3 is built from 16 residues. The germline CDR1 and CDR2 sequences are SGHRS and YFSETQ. Supplemented by reference TRBV5-1 and TRBJ2-1, the full variable domain reads KAGVTQTPRYLIKTRGQQVTLSCSPISGHRSVSWYQQTPGQGLQFLFEYFSETQRNKGNFPGRFSGRQFSNSRSEMNVSTLELGDSALYLCASSSPLLSSEGEQFFGPGTRLTVL.

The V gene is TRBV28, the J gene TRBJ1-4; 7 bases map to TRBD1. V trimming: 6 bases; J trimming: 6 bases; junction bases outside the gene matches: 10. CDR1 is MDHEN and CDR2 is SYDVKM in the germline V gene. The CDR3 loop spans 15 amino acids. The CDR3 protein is CASSASRTGYEKLFF. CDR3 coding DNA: TGTGCCAGCAGCGCTTCGAGGACAGGCTATGAAAAACTGTTTTTT.

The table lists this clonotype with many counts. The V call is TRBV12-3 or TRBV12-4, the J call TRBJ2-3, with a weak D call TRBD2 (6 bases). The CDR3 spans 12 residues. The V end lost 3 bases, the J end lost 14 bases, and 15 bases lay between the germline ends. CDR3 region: CASSFGGSEGYF. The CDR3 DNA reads TGTGCCAGCAGTTTCGGGGGTTCTGAAGGGTATTTT.

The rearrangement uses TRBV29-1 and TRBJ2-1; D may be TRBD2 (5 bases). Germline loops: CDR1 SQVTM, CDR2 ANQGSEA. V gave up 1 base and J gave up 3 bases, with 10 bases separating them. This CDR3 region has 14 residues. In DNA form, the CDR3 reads TGCAGCGTTGAAGGGAGCCGGGACTACAATGAGCAGTTCTTC. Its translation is CSVEGSRDYNEQFF.

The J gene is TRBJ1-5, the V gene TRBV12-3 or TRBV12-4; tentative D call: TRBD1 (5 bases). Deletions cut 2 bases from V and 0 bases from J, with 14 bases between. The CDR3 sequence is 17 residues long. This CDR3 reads CASSLRGEGFSNQPQHF. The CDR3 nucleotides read TGTGCCAGCAGTTTAAGGGGTGAGGGGTTTAGCAATCAGCCCCAGCATTTT.

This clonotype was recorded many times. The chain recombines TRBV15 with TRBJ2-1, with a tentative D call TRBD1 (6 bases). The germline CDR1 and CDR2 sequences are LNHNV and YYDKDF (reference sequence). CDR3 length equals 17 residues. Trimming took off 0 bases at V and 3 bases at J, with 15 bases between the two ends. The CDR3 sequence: CATSRDLPDRFYNEQFF. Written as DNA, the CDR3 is TGTGCCACCAGCAGAGATTTGCCCGACAGGTTCTACAATGAGCAGTTCTTC.

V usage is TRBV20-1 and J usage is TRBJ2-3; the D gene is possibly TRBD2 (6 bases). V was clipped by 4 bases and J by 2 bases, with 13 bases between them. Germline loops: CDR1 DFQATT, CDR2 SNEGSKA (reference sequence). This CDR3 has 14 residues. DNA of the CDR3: TGCAGTGCTATTCGGGGGACGGTCACAGATACGCAGTATTTT. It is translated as CSAIRGTVTDTQYF.

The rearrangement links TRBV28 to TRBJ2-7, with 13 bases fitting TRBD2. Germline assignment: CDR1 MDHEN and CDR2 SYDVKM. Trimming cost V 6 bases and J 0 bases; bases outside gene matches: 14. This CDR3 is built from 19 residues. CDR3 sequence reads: CASRWSGLAGARSSYEQYV. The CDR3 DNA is TGTGCCAGCAGGTGGAGCGGACTAGCGGGGGCTCGGAGCTCCTACGAGCAGTACGTC.

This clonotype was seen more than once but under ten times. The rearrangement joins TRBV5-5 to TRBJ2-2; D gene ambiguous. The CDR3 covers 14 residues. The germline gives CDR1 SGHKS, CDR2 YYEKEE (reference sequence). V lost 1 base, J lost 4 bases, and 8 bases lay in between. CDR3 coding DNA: TGTGCCAGCAGCTTGAATGGCCCCACCGGGGAGCTGTTTTTT. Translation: CASSLNGPTGELFF.

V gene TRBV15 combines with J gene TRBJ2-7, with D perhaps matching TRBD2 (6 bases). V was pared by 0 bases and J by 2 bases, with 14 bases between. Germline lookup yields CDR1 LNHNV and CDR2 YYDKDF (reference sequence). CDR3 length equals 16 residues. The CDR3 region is CATSREVGREAYEQYF. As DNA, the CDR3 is TGTGCCACCAGCAGAGAGGTAGGCAGGGAGGCCTACGAGCAGTACTTC.